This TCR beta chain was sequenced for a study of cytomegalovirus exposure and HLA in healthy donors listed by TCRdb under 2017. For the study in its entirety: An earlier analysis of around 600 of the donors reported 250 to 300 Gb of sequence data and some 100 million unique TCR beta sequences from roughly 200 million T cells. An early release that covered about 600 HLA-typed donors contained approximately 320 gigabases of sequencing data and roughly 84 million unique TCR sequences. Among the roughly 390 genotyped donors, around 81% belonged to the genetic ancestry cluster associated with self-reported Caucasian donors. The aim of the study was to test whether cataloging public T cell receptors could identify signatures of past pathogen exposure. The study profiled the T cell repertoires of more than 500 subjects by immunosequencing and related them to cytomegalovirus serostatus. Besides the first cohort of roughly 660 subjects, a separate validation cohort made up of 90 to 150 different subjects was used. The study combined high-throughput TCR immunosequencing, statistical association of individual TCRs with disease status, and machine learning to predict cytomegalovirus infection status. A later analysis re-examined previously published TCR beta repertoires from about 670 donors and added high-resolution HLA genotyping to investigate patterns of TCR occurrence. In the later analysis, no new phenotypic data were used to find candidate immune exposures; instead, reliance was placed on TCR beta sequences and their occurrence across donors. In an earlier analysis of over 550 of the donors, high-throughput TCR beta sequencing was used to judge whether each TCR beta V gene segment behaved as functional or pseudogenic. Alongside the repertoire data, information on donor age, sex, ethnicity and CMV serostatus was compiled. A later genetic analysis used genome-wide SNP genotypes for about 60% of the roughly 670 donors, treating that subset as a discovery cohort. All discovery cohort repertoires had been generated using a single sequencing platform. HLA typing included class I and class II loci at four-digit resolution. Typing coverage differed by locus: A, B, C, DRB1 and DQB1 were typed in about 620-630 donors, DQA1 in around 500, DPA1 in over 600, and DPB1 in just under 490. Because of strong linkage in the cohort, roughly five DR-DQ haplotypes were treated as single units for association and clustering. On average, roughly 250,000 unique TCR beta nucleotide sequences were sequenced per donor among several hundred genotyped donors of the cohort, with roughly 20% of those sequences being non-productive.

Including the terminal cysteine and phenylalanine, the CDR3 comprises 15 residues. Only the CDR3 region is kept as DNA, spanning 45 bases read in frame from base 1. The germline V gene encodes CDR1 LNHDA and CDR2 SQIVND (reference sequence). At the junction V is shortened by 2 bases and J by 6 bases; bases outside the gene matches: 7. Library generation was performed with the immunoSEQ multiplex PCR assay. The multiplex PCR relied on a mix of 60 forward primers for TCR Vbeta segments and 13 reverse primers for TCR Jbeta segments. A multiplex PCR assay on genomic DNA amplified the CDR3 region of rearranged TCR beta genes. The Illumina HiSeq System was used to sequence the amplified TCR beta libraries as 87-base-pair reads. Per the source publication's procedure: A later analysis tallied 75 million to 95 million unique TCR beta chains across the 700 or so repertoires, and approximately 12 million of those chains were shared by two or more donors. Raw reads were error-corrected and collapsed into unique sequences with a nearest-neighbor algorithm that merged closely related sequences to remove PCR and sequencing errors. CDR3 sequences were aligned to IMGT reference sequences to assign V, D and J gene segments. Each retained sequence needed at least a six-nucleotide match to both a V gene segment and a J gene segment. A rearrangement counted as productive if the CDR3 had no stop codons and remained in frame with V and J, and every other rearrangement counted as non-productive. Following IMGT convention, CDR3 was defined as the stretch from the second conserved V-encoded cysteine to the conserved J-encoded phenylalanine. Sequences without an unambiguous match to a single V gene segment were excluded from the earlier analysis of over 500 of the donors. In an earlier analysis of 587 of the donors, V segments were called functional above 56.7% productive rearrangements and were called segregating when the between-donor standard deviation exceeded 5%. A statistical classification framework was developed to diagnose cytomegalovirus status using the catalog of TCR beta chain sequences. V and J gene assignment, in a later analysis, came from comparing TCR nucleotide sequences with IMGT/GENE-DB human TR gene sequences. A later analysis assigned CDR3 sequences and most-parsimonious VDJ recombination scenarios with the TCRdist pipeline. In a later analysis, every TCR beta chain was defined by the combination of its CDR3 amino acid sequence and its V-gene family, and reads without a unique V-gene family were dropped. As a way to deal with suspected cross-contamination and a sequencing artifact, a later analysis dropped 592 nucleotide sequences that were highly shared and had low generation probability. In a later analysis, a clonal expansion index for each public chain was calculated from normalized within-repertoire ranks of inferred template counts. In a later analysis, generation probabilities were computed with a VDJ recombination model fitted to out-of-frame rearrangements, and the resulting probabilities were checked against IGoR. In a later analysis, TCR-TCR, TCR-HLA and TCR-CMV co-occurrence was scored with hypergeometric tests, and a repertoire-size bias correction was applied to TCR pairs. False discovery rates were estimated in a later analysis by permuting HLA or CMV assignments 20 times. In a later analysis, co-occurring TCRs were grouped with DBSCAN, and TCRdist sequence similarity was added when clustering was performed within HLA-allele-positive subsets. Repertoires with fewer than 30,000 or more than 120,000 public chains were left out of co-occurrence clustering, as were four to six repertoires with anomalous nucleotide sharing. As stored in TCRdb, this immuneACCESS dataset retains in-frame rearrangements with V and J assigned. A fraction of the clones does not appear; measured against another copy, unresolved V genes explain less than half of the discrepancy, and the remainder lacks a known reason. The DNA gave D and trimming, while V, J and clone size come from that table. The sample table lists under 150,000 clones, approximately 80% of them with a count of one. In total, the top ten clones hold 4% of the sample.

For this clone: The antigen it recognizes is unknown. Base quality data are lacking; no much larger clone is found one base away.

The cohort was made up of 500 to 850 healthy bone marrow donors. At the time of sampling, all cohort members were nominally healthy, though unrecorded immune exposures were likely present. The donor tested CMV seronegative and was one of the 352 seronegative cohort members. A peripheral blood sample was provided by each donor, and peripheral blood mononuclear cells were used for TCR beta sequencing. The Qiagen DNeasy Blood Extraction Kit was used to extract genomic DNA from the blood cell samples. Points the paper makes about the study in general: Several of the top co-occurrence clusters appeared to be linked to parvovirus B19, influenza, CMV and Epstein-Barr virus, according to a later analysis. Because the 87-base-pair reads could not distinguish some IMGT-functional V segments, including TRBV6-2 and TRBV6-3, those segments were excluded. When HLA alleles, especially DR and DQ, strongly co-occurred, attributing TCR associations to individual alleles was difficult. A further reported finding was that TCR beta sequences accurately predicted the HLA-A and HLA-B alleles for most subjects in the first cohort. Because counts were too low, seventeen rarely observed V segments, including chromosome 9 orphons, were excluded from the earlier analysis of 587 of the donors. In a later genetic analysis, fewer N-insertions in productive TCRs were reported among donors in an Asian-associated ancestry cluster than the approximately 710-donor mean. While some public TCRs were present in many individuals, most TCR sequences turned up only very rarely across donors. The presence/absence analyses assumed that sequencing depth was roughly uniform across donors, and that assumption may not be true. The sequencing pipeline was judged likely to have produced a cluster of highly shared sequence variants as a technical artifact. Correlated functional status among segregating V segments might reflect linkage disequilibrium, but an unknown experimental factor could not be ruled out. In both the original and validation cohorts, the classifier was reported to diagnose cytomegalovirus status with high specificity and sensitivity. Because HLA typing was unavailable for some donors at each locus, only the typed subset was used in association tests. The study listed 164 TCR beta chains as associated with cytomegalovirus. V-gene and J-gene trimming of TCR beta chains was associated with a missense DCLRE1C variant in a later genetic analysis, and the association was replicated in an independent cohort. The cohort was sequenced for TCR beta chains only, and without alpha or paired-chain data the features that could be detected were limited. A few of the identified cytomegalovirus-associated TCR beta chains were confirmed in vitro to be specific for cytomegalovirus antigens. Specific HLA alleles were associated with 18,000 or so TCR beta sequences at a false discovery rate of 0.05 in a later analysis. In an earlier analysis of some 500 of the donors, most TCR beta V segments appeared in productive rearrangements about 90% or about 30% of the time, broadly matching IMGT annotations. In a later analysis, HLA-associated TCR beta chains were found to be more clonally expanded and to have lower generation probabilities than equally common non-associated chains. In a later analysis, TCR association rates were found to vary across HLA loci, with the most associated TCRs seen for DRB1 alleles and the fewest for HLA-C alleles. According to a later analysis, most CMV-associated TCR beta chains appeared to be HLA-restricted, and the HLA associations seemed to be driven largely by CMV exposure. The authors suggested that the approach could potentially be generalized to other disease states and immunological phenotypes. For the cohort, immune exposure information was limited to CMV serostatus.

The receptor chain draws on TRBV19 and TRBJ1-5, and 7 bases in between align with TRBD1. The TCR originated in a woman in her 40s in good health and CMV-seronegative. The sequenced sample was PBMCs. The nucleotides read TGTGCCAGTAGTATACAGGGACAGCTCGGTCAGCCCCAGCATTTT. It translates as CASSIQGQLGQPQHF.